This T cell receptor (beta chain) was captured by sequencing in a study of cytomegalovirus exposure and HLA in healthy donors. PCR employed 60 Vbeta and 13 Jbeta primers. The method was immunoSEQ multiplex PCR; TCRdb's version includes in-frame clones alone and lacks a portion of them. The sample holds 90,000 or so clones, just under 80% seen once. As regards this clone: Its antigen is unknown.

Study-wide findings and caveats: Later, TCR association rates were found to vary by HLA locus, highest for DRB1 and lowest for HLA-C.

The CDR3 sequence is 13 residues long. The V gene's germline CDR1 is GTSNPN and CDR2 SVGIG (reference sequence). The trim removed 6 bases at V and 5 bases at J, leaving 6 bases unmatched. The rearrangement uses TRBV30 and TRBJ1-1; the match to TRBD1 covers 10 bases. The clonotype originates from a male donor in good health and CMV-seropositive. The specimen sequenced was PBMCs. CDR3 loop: CACSPGQGTEAFF. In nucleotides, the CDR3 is TGTGCCTGTTCACCGGGACAGGGGACTGAAGCTTTCTTT.